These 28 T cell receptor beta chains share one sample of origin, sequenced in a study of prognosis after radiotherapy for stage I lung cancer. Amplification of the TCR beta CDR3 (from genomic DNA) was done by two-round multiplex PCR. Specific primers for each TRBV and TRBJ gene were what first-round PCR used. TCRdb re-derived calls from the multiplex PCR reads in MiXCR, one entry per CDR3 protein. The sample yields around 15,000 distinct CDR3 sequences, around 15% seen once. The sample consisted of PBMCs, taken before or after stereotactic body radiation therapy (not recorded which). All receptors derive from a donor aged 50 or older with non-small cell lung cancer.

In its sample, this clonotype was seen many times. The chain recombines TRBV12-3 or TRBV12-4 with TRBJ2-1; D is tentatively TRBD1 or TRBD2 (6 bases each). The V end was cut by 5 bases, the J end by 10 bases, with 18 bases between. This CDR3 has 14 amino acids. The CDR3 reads CASSTNRAGGEQFF. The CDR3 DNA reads TGTGCCAGCAGTACAAACAGGGCCGGAGGGGAGCAGTTCTTC.

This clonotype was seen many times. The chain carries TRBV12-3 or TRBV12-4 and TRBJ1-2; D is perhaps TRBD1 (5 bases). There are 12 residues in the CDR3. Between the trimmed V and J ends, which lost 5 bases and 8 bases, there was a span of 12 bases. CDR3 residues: CASSLTVRGYTF. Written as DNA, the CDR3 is TGTGCCAGCAGTCTGACAGTAAGGGGCTACACCTTC.

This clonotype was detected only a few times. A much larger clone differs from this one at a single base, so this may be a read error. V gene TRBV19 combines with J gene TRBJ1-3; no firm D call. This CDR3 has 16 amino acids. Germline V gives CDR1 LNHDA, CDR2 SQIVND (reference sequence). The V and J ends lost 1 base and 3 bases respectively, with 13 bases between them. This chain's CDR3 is CASSIVATASGNTIYF. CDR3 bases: TGTGCCAGTAGTATAGTAGCCACCGCCAGTGGAAACACCATATATTTT.

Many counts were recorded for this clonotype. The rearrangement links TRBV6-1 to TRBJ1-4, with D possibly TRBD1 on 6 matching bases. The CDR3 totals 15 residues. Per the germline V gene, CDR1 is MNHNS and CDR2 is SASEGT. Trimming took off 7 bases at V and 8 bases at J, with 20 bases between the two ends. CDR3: CASKRRQSGQEKLFF. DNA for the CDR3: TGTGCCAGCAAGCGACGACAAAGCGGACAGGAAAAACTGTTTTTT.

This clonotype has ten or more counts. The CDR3 spells CATSRTTGTIYGYTF. CDR3 coding DNA: TGTGCCACCAGCAGAACAACCGGGACAATCTATGGCTACACCTTC. The rearrangement joins TRBV15 to TRBJ1-2; maybe TRBD1 (6 bases). Per germline, CDR1 LNHNV and CDR2 YYDKDF (reference sequence). V was trimmed by 2 bases and J by 4 bases, leaving 14 bases between them. The CDR3 runs 15 residues.

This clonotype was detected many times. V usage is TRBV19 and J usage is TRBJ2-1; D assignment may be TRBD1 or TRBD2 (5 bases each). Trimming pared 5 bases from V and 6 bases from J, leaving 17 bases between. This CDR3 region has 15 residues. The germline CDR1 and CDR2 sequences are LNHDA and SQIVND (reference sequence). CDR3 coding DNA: TGTGCCAGTAGTCCTGGGGGTGGAGGCTCCAATGAGCAGTTCTTC. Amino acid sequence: CASSPGGGGSNEQFF.

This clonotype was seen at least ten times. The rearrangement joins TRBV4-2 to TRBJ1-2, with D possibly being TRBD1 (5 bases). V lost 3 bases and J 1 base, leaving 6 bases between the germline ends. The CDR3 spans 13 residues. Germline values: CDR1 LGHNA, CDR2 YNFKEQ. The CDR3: CASSQTDNYGYTF. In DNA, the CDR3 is TGTGCCAGCAGCCAGACAGATAACTATGGCTACACCTTC.

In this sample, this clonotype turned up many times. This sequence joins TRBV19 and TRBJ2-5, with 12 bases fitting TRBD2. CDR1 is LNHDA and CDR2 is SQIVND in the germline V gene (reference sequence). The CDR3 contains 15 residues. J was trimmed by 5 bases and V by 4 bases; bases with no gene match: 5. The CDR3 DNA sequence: TGTGCCAGTAGTACCCGACTAGCGGGAGCGGAGACCCAGTACTTC. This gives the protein CASSTRLAGAETQYF.

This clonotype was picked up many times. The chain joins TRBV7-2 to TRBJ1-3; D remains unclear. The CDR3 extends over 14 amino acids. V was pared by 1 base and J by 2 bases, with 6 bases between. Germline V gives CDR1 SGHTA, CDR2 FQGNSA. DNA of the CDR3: TGTGCCAGCAGCTTAGGCAGAGCTGGAAACACCATATATTTT. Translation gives CASSLGRAGNTIYF.

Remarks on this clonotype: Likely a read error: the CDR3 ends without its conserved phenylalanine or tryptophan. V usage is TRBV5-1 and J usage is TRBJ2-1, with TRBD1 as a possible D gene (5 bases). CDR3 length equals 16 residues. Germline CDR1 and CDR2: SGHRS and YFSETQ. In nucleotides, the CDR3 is TGCGCCAGCAGCCAATCCGACAGTAGCTCCTACAACGAGCAGTTCCTC. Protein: CASSQSDSSSYNEQFL.

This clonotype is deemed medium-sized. The CDR3 is CASSWAGVNEQFF. The CDR3 nucleotides read TGTGCCAGCAGTTGGGCGGGAGTCAATGAGCAGTTCTTC. This chain uses TRBV27 with TRBJ2-1; 7 bases fit TRBD2. Germline V gene data show CDR1 as MNHEY and CDR2 as SMNVEV (reference sequence). V dropped 4 bases and J dropped 6; count of bases not matched to a gene: 3. The CDR3 runs 13 residues.

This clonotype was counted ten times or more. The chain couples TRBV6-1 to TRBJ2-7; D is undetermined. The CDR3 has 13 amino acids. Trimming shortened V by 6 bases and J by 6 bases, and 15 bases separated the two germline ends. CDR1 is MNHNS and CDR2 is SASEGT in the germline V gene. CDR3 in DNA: TGTGCCAGCAGACTAATGTATGGCGGCGAGCAGTACGTC. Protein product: CASRLMYGGEQYV.

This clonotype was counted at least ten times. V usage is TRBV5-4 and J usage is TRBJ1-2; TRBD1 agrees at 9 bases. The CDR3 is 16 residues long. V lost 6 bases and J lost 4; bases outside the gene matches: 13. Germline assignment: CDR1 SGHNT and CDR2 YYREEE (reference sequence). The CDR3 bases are TGTGCCAGCAAAACCAGGACAGGGGTGTTGGGCTATGGCTACACCTTC. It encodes CASKTRTGVLGYGYTF.

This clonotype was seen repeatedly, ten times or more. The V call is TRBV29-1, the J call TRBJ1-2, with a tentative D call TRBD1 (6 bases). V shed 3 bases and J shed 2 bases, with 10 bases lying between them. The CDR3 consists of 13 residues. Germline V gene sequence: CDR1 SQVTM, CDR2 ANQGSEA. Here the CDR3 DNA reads TGCAGCGTTGACGAGGGGGTGAACTATGGCTACACCTTC. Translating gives CSVDEGVNYGYTF.

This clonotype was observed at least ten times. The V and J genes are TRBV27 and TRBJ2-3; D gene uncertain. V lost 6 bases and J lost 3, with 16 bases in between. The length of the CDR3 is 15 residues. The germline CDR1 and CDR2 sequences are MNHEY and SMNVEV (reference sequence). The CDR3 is CASSFLSSGTDTQYF. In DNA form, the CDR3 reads TGTGCCAGCAGCTTCCTCTCCTCCGGGACAGATACGCAGTATTTT.

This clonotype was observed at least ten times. The CDR3 here is CASTPGRGGSPLHF. The CDR3 DNA sequence: TGTGCCAGCACCCCGGGACGGGGAGGTTCACCCCTCCACTTT. The J gene is TRBJ1-6, the V gene TRBV6-1; tentative D call: TRBD1 (5 bases). CDR3 length equals 14 residues. V gave up 7 bases and J gave up 9 bases, with 16 bases separating them. CDR1 and CDR2 from the germline V gene are MNHNS and SASEGT.

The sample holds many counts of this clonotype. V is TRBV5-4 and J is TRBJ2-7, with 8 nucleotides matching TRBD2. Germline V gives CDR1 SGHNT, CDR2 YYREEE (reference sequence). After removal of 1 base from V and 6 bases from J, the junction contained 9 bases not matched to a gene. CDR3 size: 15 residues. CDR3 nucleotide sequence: TGTGCCAGCAGCTTGTGGTCTAGCGGGTTCGGCGAGCAGTACTTC. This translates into CASSLWSSGFGEQYF. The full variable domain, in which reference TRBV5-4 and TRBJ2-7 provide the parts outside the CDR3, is ETGVTQSPTHLIKTRGQQVTLRCSSQSGHNTVSWYQQALGQGPQFIFQYYREEENGRGNFPPRFSGLQFPNYSSELNVNALELDDSALYLCASSLWSSGFGEQYFGPGTRLTVT.

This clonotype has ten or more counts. This CDR3 reads CASSNPPIAGAAHTQYF. CDR3 DNA sequence: TGTGCCAGCAGCAATCCGCCTATAGCGGGTGCCGCCCATACGCAGTATTTT. V gene TRBV7-9 combines with J gene TRBJ2-3; 7 bases are shared with TRBD2. The J segment lost 7 bases and the V segment lost 5 bases, leaving 18 bases of the junction unmatched. Germline CDR1 SEHNR, CDR2 FQNEAQ (reference sequence). The CDR3 is made up of 17 amino acids.

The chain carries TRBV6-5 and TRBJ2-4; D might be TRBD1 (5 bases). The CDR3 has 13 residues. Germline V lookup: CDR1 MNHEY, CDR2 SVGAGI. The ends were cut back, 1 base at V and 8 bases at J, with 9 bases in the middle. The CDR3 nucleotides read TGTGCCAGCAGTTACTTAAGGGGTGACATTCAGTACTTC. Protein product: CASSYLRGDIQYF.

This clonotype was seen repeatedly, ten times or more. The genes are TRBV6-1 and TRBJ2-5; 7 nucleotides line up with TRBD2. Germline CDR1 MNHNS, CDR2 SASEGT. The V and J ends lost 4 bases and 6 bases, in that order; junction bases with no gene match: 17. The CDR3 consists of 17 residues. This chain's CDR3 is CASSVTSVGFSWKTQYF. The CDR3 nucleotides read TGTGCCAGCAGTGTCACTAGCGTTGGGTTTAGCTGGAAGACCCAGTACTTC.

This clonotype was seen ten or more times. Here the CDR3 reads CASSQALSSGGGNIQYF. In DNA form, the CDR3 reads TGCGCCAGCAGCCAAGCGCTGTCTAGCGGGGGTGGAAACATTCAGTACTTC. The chain has TRBV4-1 and TRBJ2-4, with 10 nucleotides matching TRBD2. Trimming took 1 base from V and 6 from J; bases not matched to a gene: 9. CDR1 MGHRA and CDR2 YSYEKL come from the germline V gene. This CDR3 has 17 residues.

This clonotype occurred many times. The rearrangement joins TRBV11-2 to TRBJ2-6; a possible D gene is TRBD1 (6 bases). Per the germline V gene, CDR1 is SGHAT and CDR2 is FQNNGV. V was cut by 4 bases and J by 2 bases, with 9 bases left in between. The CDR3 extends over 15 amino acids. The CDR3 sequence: CASSSWDTGANVLTF. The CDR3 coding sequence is TGTGCCAGCAGCTCCTGGGACACTGGGGCCAACGTCCTGACTTTC.

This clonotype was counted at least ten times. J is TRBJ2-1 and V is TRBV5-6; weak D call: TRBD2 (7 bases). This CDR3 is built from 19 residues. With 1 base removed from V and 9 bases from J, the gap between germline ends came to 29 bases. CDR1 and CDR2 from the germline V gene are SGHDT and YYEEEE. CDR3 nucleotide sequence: TGTGCCAGCAGCTTGTTTGGTTTAGGGGGAGGGCCGGGTACATCTGAGCAGTTCTTC. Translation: CASSLFGLGGGPGTSEQFF.

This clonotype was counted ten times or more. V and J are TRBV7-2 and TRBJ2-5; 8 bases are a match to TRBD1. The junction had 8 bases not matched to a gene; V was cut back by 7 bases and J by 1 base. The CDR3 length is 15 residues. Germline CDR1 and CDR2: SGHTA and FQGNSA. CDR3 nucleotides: TGTGCCAGCACACATTACAGGGGGGTCCAAGAGACCCAGTACTTC. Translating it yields CASTHYRGVQETQYF.

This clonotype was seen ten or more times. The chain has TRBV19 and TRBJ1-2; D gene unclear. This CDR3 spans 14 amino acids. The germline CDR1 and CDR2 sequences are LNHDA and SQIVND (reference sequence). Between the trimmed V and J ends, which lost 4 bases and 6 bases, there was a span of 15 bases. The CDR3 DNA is TGTGCCAGTAGTAGCCGCCTCGGTGTGAATGGCTACACCTTC. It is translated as CASSSRLGVNGYTF.

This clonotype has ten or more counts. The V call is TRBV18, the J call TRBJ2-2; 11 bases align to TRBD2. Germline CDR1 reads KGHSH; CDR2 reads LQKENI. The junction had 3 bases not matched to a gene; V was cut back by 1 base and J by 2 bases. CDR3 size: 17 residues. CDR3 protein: CASSPLAGGRNTGELFF. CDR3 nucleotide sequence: TGTGCCAGCTCACCACTAGCGGGAGGGCGAAACACCGGGGAGCTGTTTTTT.

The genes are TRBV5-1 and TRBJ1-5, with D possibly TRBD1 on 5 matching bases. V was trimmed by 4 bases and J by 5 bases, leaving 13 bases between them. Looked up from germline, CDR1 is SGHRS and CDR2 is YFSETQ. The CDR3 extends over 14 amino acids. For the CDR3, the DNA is TGCGCCAGCAGCAGCCAGGGTGGGGATCAGCCCCAGCATTTT. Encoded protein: CASSSQGGDQPQHF.

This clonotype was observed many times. The CDR3 coding sequence is TGTGCCAGTAGTATAGGAGGGCCTTTGAATGAGCAGTTCTTC. Residues: CASSIGGPLNEQFF. J is TRBJ2-1 and V is TRBV19; D may be TRBD2 (5 bases). The CDR3 loop spans 14 amino acids. Germline CDR1 and CDR2: LNHDA and SQIVND (reference sequence). Trimming removed 1 base from V and 7 bases from J, with 11 bases in between.